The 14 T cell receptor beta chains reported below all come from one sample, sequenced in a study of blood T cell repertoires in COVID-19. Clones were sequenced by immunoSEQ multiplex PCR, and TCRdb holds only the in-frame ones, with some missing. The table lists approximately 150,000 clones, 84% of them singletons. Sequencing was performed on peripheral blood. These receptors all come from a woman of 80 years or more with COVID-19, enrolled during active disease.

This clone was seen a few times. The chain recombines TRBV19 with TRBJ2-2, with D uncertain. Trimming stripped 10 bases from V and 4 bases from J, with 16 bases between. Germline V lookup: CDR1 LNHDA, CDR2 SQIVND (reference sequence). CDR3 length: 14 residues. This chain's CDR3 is CATKRGISTGELFF. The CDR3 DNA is TGTGCCACCAAACGAGGTATATCCACCGGGGAGCTGTTTTTT.

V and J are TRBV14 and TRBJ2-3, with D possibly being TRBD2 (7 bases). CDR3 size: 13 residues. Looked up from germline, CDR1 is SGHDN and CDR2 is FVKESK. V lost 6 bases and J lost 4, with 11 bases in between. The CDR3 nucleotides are TGTGCCAGCAGGGGGCGGGGGCCAGATACGCAGTATTTT. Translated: CASRGRGPDTQYF.

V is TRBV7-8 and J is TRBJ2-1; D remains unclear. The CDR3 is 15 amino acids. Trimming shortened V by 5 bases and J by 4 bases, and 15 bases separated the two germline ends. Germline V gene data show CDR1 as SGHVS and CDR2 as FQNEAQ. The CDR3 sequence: CASSIYQYSYNEQFF. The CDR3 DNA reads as TGTGCCAGCAGCATCTACCAATATAGTTACAATGAGCAGTTCTTC.

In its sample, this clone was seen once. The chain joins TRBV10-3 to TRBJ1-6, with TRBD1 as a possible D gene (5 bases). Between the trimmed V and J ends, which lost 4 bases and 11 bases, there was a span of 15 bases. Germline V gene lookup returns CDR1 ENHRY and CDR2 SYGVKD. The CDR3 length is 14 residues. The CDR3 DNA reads TGTGCCATCAGTGTTTCGGGCAGGGAACCACCCCTCCACTTT. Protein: CAISVSGREPPLHF.

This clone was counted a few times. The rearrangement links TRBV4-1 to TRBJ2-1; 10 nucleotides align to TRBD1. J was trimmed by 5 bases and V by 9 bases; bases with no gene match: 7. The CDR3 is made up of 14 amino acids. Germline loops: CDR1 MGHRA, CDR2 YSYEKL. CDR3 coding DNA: TGCGCCAGTTCCGGGACAGGGGCCAACAATGAGCAGTTCTTC. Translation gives CASSGTGANNEQFF.

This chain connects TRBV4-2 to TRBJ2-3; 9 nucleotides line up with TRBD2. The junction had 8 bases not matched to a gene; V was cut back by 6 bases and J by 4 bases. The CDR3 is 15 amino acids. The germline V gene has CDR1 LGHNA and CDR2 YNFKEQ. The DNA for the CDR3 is TGTGCCAGCAGTCCCATAGCGGGGGTGGCAGATACGCAGTATTTT. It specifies CASSPIAGVADTQYF.

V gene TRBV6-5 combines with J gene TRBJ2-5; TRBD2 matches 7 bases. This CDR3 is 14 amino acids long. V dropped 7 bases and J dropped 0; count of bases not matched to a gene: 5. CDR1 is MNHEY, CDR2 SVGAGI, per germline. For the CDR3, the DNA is TGTGCCAGCAAAAGGCGGGGGTACCAAGAGACCCAGTACTTC. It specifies CASKRRGYQETQYF.

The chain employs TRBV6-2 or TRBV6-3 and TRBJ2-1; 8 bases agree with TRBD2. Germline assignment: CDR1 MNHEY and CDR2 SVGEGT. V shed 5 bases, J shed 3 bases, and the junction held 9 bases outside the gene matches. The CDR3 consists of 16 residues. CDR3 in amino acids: CASSQYGTRDYNEQFF. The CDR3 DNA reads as TGTGCCAGCAGTCAATATGGGACTAGGGACTACAATGAGCAGTTCTTC.

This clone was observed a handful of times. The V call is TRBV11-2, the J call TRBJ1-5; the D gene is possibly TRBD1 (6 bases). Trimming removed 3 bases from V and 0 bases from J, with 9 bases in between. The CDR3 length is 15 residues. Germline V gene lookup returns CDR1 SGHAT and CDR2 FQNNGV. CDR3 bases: TGTGCCAGCAGCTTGGGACACTTTAGCAATCAGCCCCAGCATTTT. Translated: CASSLGHFSNQPQHF.

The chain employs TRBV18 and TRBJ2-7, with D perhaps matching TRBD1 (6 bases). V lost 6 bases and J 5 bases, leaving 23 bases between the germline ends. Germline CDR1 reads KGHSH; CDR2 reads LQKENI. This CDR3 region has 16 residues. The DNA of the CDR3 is TGTGCCAGCTCGCCCAAGTTGCTACAGGGAATCCACGAGCAGTACTTC. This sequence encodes CASSPKLLQGIHEQYF.

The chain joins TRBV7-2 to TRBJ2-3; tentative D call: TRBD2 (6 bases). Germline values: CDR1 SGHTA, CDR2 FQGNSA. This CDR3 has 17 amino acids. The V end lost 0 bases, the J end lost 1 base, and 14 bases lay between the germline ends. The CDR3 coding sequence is TGTGCCAGCAGCTTAGCCCTACCGGGAGTCGGCACAGATACGCAGTATTTT. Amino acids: CASSLALPGVGTDTQYF.

DNA for the CDR3: TGTGCCAGCAGCTTAGCCCGGAGCACCGGGGAGCTGTTTTTT. Translated, it gives CASSLARSTGELFF. The chain joins TRBV7-2 to TRBJ2-2; D uncertain. V was pared by 0 bases and J by 4 bases, with 6 bases between. This CDR3 region has 14 residues. Germline V gene lookup returns CDR1 SGHTA and CDR2 FQGNSA.

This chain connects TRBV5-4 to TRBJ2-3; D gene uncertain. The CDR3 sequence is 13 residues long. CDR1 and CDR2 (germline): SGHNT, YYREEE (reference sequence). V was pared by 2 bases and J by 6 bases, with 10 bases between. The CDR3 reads CASSLSREDTQYF. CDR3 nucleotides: TGTGCCAGCAGCTTAAGCCGTGAGGATACGCAGTATTTT.

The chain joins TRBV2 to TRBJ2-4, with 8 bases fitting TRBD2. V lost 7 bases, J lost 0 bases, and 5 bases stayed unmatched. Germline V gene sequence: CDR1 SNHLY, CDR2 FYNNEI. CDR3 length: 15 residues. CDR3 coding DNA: TGTGCCAGCAATCGACTAGCGATAGCCAAAAACATTCAGTACTTC. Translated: CASNRLAIAKNIQYF.